This T cell receptor beta chain was identified in a study of T cell repertoires and Cas9 in healthy adults. TCRdb keeps only in-frame clones here, not all; method: immunoSEQ multiplex PCR. The sample has about 14,000 clones; 89% are singletons. Comment on this clone: Within the sample, other DNA sequences also encode this same CDR3.

This CDR3 has 16 amino acids. Trimming shortened V by 0 bases and J by 2 bases, and 12 bases separated the two germline ends. Germline CDR1 and CDR2: SGHRS and YFSETQ. This chain joins TRBV5-1 and TRBJ1-5; a weak D match, TRBD1 (6 bases). This receptor was identified in a human donor in good health. Sample: Tregs (CD4+, CD25+, CD127-, CD137-, CD154-) from PBMCs; culture status not recorded. The CDR3 DNA reads TGCGCCAGCAGCTTGGAGGGGGGTGGCGGCAATCAGCCCCAGCATTTT. This translates into CASSLEGGGGNQPQHF.